These 13 T cell receptor beta chains originate from one sample sequenced in a study of cytomegalovirus exposure and HLA in healthy donors. Using immunoSEQ multiplex PCR, the repertoire was profiled, and TCRdb retains in-frame clones only, with some absent. Altogether more than 95,000 clones are present, about 90% being singletons, with the ten largest covering roughly 2%. The sample taken for sequencing was PBMCs. The receptors stem from a woman younger than 30 in good health and CMV-seronegative.

The chain has TRBV6-5 and TRBJ1-1; TRBD1 might be the D (6 bases). V was shortened by 5 bases and J by 2 bases, with 12 bases between the two germline ends. Per the germline V gene, CDR1 is MNHEY and CDR2 is SVGAGI. The CDR3 extends over 14 amino acids. The CDR3 here is CASSLTGINTEAFF. Here the CDR3 DNA reads TGTGCCAGCAGTCTGACAGGTATAAACACTGAAGCTTTCTTT.

The rearrangement joins TRBV13 to TRBJ2-3, with 9 positions matching TRBD2. CDR3 length: 14 amino acids. Trimming at V came to 4 bases and at J to 3 bases, leaving 2 bases not matched to a gene. From germline, CDR1 is PRHDT and CDR2 FYEKMQ (reference sequence). CDR3 sequence reads: CASSSRGGTDTQYF. The CDR3 coding sequence is TGTGCCAGCAGCTCGCGGGGGGGAACAGATACGCAGTATTTT.

The table lists this clone with many counts. The chain is built from TRBV27 and TRBJ2-5, with D tentatively TRBD1 (5 bases). Trimming took 5 bases from V and 7 from J, leaving 14 bases between them. In germline, CDR1 is MNHEY, CDR2 SMNVEV (reference sequence). The CDR3 runs 13 residues. CDR3 nucleotides: TGTGCCAGCAGTATTCTTGGGGCGACGACCCAGTACTTC. Encoded protein: CASSILGATTQYF.

The rearrangement joins TRBV7-9 to TRBJ2-3; 7 positions match TRBD2. The CDR3 length is 16 residues. The trim removed 1 base at V and 6 bases at J, leaving 10 bases unmatched. Germline CDR1 SEHNR, CDR2 FQNEAQ (reference sequence). The CDR3 protein is CASSLGFGGSGDTQYF. In DNA form, the CDR3 reads TGTGCCAGCAGCTTAGGATTTGGCGGGAGTGGTGATACGCAGTATTTT.

The chain employs TRBV11-2 and TRBJ2-3, with D maybe TRBD1 (7 bases). V was pared by 5 bases and J by 2 bases, with 20 bases between. The CDR3 has 17 amino acids. Germline V gene data show CDR1 as SGHAT and CDR2 as FQNNGV. The CDR3 spells CASSPSNWRGPTDTQYF. The CDR3 coding sequence is TGTGCCAGCAGCCCCTCCAATTGGAGGGGGCCCACAGATACGCAGTATTTT.

The chain combines TRBV28 with TRBJ2-3, with 8 bases fitting TRBD2. J was trimmed by 0 bases and V by 8 bases; bases with no gene match: 10. The CDR3 has 16 residues. Germline V lookup: CDR1 MDHEN, CDR2 SYDVKM. CDR3 coding DNA: TGTGCCAGCCCCCCTGGGCGGGGGGATAGCACAGATACGCAGTATTTT. Its translation is CASPPGRGDSTDTQYF. The whole variable domain, remainder taken from reference TRBV28 and TRBJ2-3, is DVKVTQSSRYLVKRTGEKVFLECVQDMDHENMFWYRQDPGLGLRLIYFSYDVKMKEKGDIPEGYSVSREKKERFSLILESASTNQTSMYLCASPPGRGDSTDTQYFGPGTRLTVL.

The chain has TRBV19 and TRBJ1-1; possibly TRBD1 for D (6 bases). The germline V and J ends were trimmed by 5 bases and 6 bases, with 16 bases remaining between them. CDR3 length equals 14 residues. The germline V gene has CDR1 LNHDA and CDR2 SQIVND (reference sequence). CDR3 region: CASSPQGFVAEAFF. As DNA, the CDR3 is TGTGCCAGTAGTCCACAGGGTTTCGTTGCTGAAGCTTTCTTT.

The chain couples TRBV28 to TRBJ2-5; 9 bases are shared with TRBD1. Looked up from germline, CDR1 is MDHEN and CDR2 is SYDVKM. J lost 4 bases, V lost 2 bases, and 5 bases had no gene match. The CDR3 is 15 amino acids. As DNA, the CDR3 is TGTGCCAGCAGTTTAGTCCCGGGACAGGGAGAGACCCAGTACTTC. This codes for CASSLVPGQGETQYF.

The chain combines TRBV28 with TRBJ1-1; D is ambiguous. CDR1 is MDHEN and CDR2 is SYDVKM in the germline V gene. The CDR3 sequence is 12 residues long. The germline V and J ends were trimmed by 7 bases and 1 base, with 7 bases remaining between them. CDR3 in amino acids: CASNVENTEAFF. CDR3 in DNA: TGTGCCAGCAACGTAGAGAACACTGAAGCTTTCTTT.

In regard to this clone: A read error may account for a junction end that differs from germline. The chain employs TRBV25-1 and TRBJ2-7; no clear D. The V gene's germline CDR1 is MGHDK and CDR2 SYGVNS. CDR3 length: 13 residues. This CDR3 is CATSETLSYEQYF. CDR3 DNA: TGTGCCACCAGTGAGACACTCTCCTACGAGCAGTACTTC.

The chain has TRBV2 and TRBJ2-3, with 9 bases lining up with TRBD1. This CDR3 is 15 amino acids long. CDR1 and CDR2 (germline): SNHLY, FYNNEI. The ends lost 6 bases at V and 2 bases at J; junction bases unmatched: 6. CDR3 in amino acids: CASRGDRANTDTQYF. Here the CDR3 DNA reads TGTGCCAGCAGGGGGGACAGGGCGAACACAGATACGCAGTATTTT.

The CDR3 protein is CASSLRGSGGEETQYF. The CDR3 DNA reads TGTGCCAGCAGCCTGCGAGGTAGCGGGGGAGAAGAGACCCAGTACTTC. V gene TRBV28 combines with J gene TRBJ2-5, with TRBD2 matching 9 bases. Germline loops: CDR1 MDHEN, CDR2 SYDVKM. CDR3 length equals 16 residues. V was pared by 6 bases and J by 3 bases, with 11 bases of the junction left unmatched.

The CDR3: CAWSVPGQGVNEQFF. The CDR3 coding sequence is TGTGCCTGGAGTGTACCGGGACAGGGTGTAAATGAGCAGTTCTTC. The chain employs TRBV30 and TRBJ2-1, with TRBD1 identical over 9 bases. With V trimmed by 0 bases and J by 7 bases, 7 bases remained unmatched. The germline CDR1 and CDR2 sequences are GTSNPN and SVGIG (reference sequence). The CDR3 has 15 residues.